This T cell receptor (beta chain) was identified during a study of T cells expressing NK-cell markers. Study overall: It was sorted CD3+CD56-NKG2C+, CD3+CD56+NKG2C- and CD3+CD56+NKG2C+ T cells that provided the TCR beta repertoires.

This CDR3 contains 16 residues. CDR1 and CDR2 (germline): ENHRY, SYGVKD. Whole-study results and caveats: The study left the HCMV specificity of expanded NKG2C+ T cell clones unresolved. Several donors had dominant NKG2C+ clonotypes that comprised about 1.0-7.0% of their CD8+ T cells.

Worth noting for this clonotype: What it binds is unknown.

UMI-tagged 5'RACE template switching yielded the TCR beta cDNA. TCRdb reprocessed the 5' RACE reads, keeping one entry per CDR3 protein, no DNA. Across about 160,000 distinct CDR3 sequences, the top ten clones capture approximately 18% of the sample. Sequenced input: blood T cells: a sorted CD56 or NKG2C T cell subset, CD4+ or CD8+ T cells, or bulk PBMC T cells (not recorded which). This TCR came from a woman between 18 and 70 years old in good health. The chain combines TRBV10-3 with TRBJ2-6. CDR3 in amino acids: CAISDVVGSGANVLTF.